Here is one T cell receptor (beta chain) with its context. Its antigen specificity is not known. Per-base quality was not reported, and no clone a single base away is much larger than it. This sample is part of a study of OX40 agonist ivuxolimab in advanced cancers. Broadly, across the study: Ivuxolimab, which targeted the costimulatory receptor OX40 (CD134), was an agonistic, fully human IgG2 monoclonal antibody. Peripheral TCRbeta sequencing was intended to test whether TCR sequence diversity was altered and clonal T-cell expansion was caused by ivuxolimab. Partial responses were achieved by three dose-escalation patients, of whom one had hepatocellular carcinoma and two had cutaneous melanoma. The paper describes the monotherapy dose-escalation part (N ≈ 51 patients) of the phase I trial of ivuxolimab. Among the roughly 52 dose-escalation patients, around 19 had hepatocellular carcinoma, approximately 15 melanoma, 9 renal cell carcinoma and 9 head and neck cancer. Prior anti-PD-1, anti-PD-L1 or anti-CTLA-4 therapy was permitted, and 30% to 50% of dose-escalation patients had received checkpoint inhibitors. In the dose-escalation cohort, approximately 80% of patients were male, and the mean age was around 65 years with a range of roughly 23 to 79. Intravenous ivuxolimab was administered to patients every 2 weeks at six dose levels: 0.01, 0.1, 0.3, 1.5, 3 and 10 mg/kg.

Study-wide findings and limitations: The antigen specificity of the peripheral T cells that underwent clonal expansion was not determined. At doses from 0.1 to 3.0 mg/kg, clonal expansion was seen in both CD4+ and CD8+ blood T cells between baseline and week 6. Low levels of normalized T-cell clonal expansion were also seen in some patients who did not respond. Partial responders in the 0.1-3.0 mg/kg groups had among the lowest normalized peripheral clonal expansion, especially among CD8+ T cells. After ivuxolimab, CD8+ T cells had more expanded clones than CD4+ T cells on average.

To sequence the TCRbeta CDR3 region, genomic DNA was isolated from the sorted cells. The immunoSEQ Assay was used for sequencing of TCRbeta CDR3 regions. TCRdb took over this immuneACCESS table, retaining in-frame rearrangements with V and J assigned. Such tables are incomplete; in checked studies, under half of the missing clones stem from an unresolved V gene, and the remainder is unexplained. This sample has some 34,000 clones in its table, and around 85% of those were observed once. In total, the top ten clones hold 20% to 25% of the sample. From cysteine to phenylalanine, the CDR3 is 13 amino acids long. Only the CDR3 DNA is retained, 39 bases long and in frame from the first base. CDR1 and CDR2 are drawn from the germline V gene: SGDLS, YYNGEE. V and J are truncated by 5 bases and 8 bases respectively, leaving an intervening sequence of 13 bases. Patients with autoimmune disease history or receiving systemic immunosuppression were excluded from the trial. In every dose cohort, peripheral blood was drawn for TCR sequencing at baseline, cycle 4 day 1, and cycle 7 day 1. Samples were obtained from an open-label, multicenter, first-in-human phase I dose-escalation trial of ivuxolimab. Adults with locally advanced or metastatic head and neck squamous cell, hepatocellular, melanoma or renal cell carcinoma were enrolled in the trial. Before TCR sequencing, CD4+ T cells and CD8+ T cells were sorted from peripheral blood as separate populations.

The chain is encoded by TRBV9 joined to TRBJ1-4, with no confident D gene call. The source of this sequence is an adult with an advanced solid tumor such as melanoma, head and neck, liver or kidney cancer. Specimen: CD4+ or CD8+ T cells sorted from blood, collected in a trial of the OX40 agonist ivuxolimab. At the DNA level, the sequence is TGTGCCAGCAGTGAGCACGATCGGGAAAAACTGTTTTTT. It translates to CASSEHDREKLFF.